The rows below give T cell receptor beta chains drawn from one sample of a study of cytomegalovirus exposure and HLA in healthy donors. Profiled with immunoSEQ multiplex PCR; TCRdb holds only in-frame clones, not every one. The sample has 100,000 to 150,000 clones, about 83% seen once. Sequenced input: PBMCs. All receptors come from a woman in her forties in good health and CMV-seropositive. The CDR3 runs from the conserved cysteine through the conserved F or W. Each record gives: clone size, D gene, V gene, J gene, CDR3 protein, CDR3 DNA. A D gene is named only where the DNA matches it firmly. Size tells how often a clone was seen (once, few, many) or the class of an expanded clone, and some rows leave it out.

>.|TRBD2|TRBV19|TRBJ2-2
CASSTSGRVGELFF
TGTGCCAGTAGTACCAGCGGGAGGGTCGGGGAGCTGTTTTTT
>.|.|TRBV20-1|TRBJ2-1
CSAGRTDEQFF
TGCAGTGCTGGCAGGACTGATGAGCAGTTCTTC
>.|.|TRBV2|TRBJ1-4
CASSDPLRGTDEKLFF
TGTGCCAGCAGTGACCCCCTCCGGGGGACGGATGAAAAACTGTTTTTT
>once|TRBD2|TRBV7-3|TRBJ2-1
CASSLSAGGYNEQFF
TGTGCCAGCAGCTTGTCCGCGGGAGGCTACAATGAGCAGTTCTTC
>.|TRBD2|TRBV7-9|TRBJ2-3
CASSWSSGVVPDTQYF
TGTGCCAGCAGCTGGAGTAGCGGGGTGGTCCCAGATACGCAGTATTTT
>.|TRBD2|TRBV29-1|TRBJ2-3
CSGARAGGGTDTQYF
TGCAGCGGGGCCAGGGCGGGAGGAGGGACAGATACGCAGTATTTT
>.|.|TRBV2|TRBJ2-3
CASSGGARAQYF
TGTGCCAGCAGTGGGGGCGCCCGCGCGCAGTATTTT
>.|.|TRBV5-4|TRBJ1-1
CASSLEGARNTEAFF
TGTGCCAGCAGCTTGGAAGGGGCGAGGAACACTGAAGCTTTCTTT
>.|.|TRBV11-3|TRBJ1-2
CASSPYMGTSYGYTF
TGTGCCAGCAGCCCCTACATGGGGACAAGCTATGGCTACACCTTC
>.|TRBD1|TRBV28|TRBJ2-7
CASSAPDRYYEQYF
TGTGCCAGCAGTGCCCCGGACAGGTACTACGAGCAGTACTTC
>.|TRBD2|TRBV4-3|TRBJ2-1
CASSQESPVAGGFNEQFF
TGCGCCAGCAGCCAAGAATCCCCGGTAGCGGGAGGTTTCAATGAGCAGTTCTTC
>.|.|TRBV19|TRBJ2-7
CASSLGVGEQYF
TGTGCCAGTAGCCTCGGGGTCGGCGAGCAGTACTTC
>.|TRBD1|TRBV30|TRBJ2-4
CASTSRDRGDIQYF
TGTGCCTCCACCTCAAGGGACAGGGGCGACATTCAGTACTTC
>.|.|TRBV5-1|TRBJ1-1
CASSPGAGAADTEAFF
TGCGCCAGCAGCCCGGGGGCGGGGGCGGCGGACACTGAAGCTTTCTTT
>.|TRBD2|TRBV5-5|TRBJ2-3
CASSGLAGGPPIHSTDTQYF
TGTGCCAGCAGCGGACTAGCGGGAGGCCCTCCCATCCATAGCACAGATACGCAGTATTTT
>.|TRBD1|TRBV13|TRBJ1-2
CASSNAGTGVPWDGYTF
TGTGCCAGCAGCAACGCCGGGACAGGGGTCCCCTGGGATGGCTACACCTTC
>.|.|TRBV19|TRBJ1-2
CASSPGDYGYTF
TGTGCCAGTAGTCCCGGGGACTATGGCTACACCTTC
>.|.|TRBV27|TRBJ1-1
CASSLNRVWDTEAFF
TGTGCCAGCAGTTTAAACAGGGTATGGGACACTGAAGCTTTCTTT
>.|TRBD2|TRBV10-2|TRBJ2-4
CASRSGGAKNIQYF
TGCGCCAGCAGATCCGGGGGGGCCAAAAACATTCAGTACTTC
>.|.|TRBV14|TRBJ1-3
CASRLDSTSGNTIYF
TGTGCCAGCAGACTGGACTCAACCTCTGGAAACACCATATATTTT
>.|TRBD1|TRBV25-1|TRBJ2-5
CASSEWGQGRSQYF
TGTGCCAGCAGTGAATGGGGACAGGGGAGATCCCAGTACTTC
>.|.|TRBV7-9|TRBJ1-1
CASPGNPMNTEAFF
TGTGCCAGCCCGGGAAACCCAATGAACACTGAAGCTTTCTTT
>.|.|TRBV5-6|TRBJ2-7
CASSLYSSYEQYF
TGTGCCAGCAGCTTGTACAGCTCCTACGAGCAGTACTTC
>.|.|TRBV7-2|TRBJ2-2
CASSWGAGELFF
TGTGCCAGCAGCTGGGGGGCCGGGGAGCTGTTTTTT
>.|.|TRBV10-2|TRBJ1-2
CASSESTGTLNYGYTF
TGCGCCAGCAGTGAGTCAACAGGGACCCTAAACTATGGCTACACCTTC
>.|.|TRBV4-2|TRBJ2-5
CASSQESRLPGETQYF
TGTGCCAGCAGCCAAGAAAGTCGACTCCCCGGCGAGACCCAGTACTTC
>.|.|TRBV4-2|TRBJ2-1
CASSQKLDGRNEQFF
TGTGCCAGCAGCCAAAAACTCGACGGGAGAAATGAGCAGTTCTTC
>.|.|TRBV5-1|TRBJ1-2
CASSYLQANYGYTF
TGCGCCAGCAGCTACCTACAGGCTAACTATGGCTACACCTTC
>.|.|TRBV11-2|TRBJ2-7
CASSPAGSVAYEQYF
TGTGCCAGCAGCCCCGCTGGCAGCGTAGCCTACGAGCAGTACTTC
>.|TRBD1|TRBV27|TRBJ2-1
CATWIGDSYNEQFF
TGTGCCACCTGGATAGGGGACAGCTACAATGAGCAGTTCTTC
>.|TRBD2|TRBV14|TRBJ2-5
CASSRYSGRAETQYF
TGTGCCAGCAGCCGATATAGCGGGAGGGCGGAGACCCAGTACTTC
>.|TRBD1|TRBV7-2|TRBJ1-1
CASSTGGTEAFF
TGTGCCAGCAGCACAGGGGGCACTGAAGCCTTCTTT
>.|TRBD1|TRBV9|TRBJ2-3
CASSRTGSTDTQYF
TGTGCCAGCAGCCGGACAGGGAGTACAGATACGCAGTATTTT
>.|.|TRBV2|TRBJ2-1
CASKITRREGRYNEQFF
TGTGCCAGCAAGATAACCCGGCGTGAGGGCCGCTACAATGAGCAGTTCTTC
>.|TRBD2|TRBV5-6|TRBJ2-1
CASSRASGRGEQFF
TGTGCCAGCAGCCGGGCTAGCGGGAGGGGTGAGCAGTTCTTC